One and the same sample provided the 21 T cell receptor beta chains below, sequenced in a study of shared clonotypes between healthy human individuals. Method: immunoSEQ multiplex PCR; TCRdb's copy keeps in-frame clones and lacks some. This table holds around 510,000 clones, around 95% found once. The sequenced sample was naive CD4+ T cells sorted from blood. Specified subset: CD45RA+ positively selected. The receptors shown here come from a woman aged 25 to 39 in good health.

The chain links TRBV19 to TRBJ2-5; perhaps TRBD1 as D (6 bases). The end of the DNA fits TRBJ2-7 better, so the J call may be wrong. The V gene's germline CDR1 is LNHDA and CDR2 SQIVND (reference sequence). The CDR3 runs to 14 residues. In nucleotides, the CDR3 is TGTGCCAGTAGCTTTGGGGGCATTGTCTACGAGCAGTACTTC. Translation: CASSFGGIVYEQYF.

The J gene is TRBJ2-5, the V gene TRBV27; D gene unclear. Trimming took off 3 bases at V and 1 base at J, with 12 bases between the two ends. The CDR3 is 15 residues long. CDR1 and CDR2 from the germline V gene are MNHEY and SMNVEV (reference sequence). The CDR3: CASSLRRNFQETQYF. CDR3 in DNA: TGTGCCAGCAGTTTGCGGCGGAACTTCCAAGAGACCCAGTACTTC.

V is TRBV19 and J is TRBJ1-5; 8 bases fit TRBD1. V was clipped by 7 bases and J by 2 bases; unmatched bases: 4. This CDR3 is 14 amino acids long. Germline CDR1 reads LNHDA; CDR2 reads SQIVND (reference sequence). DNA for the CDR3: TGTGCCAGTAAGACGGACAGGGGCAATCAGCCCCAGCATTTT. It encodes CASKTDRGNQPQHF.

About this clone: A junction end diverges from the germline sequence, so it may reflect a read error. The chain uses TRBV18 and TRBJ1-4; a possible D gene is TRBD1 (6 bases). Germline V gene data show CDR1 as KGHSH and CDR2 as LQKENI. There are 16 residues in the CDR3. The chain's CDR3 is CASSPLTGSTNEKLFF. The CDR3 coding sequence is TGTGCCAGCTCTCCACTCACAGGGTCAACTAATGAAAAACTGTTTTTT.

The chain uses TRBV28 and TRBJ2-5; 7 bases agree with TRBD1. The J segment lost 5 bases and the V segment lost 5 bases, leaving 5 bases of the junction unmatched. Germline loops: CDR1 MDHEN, CDR2 SYDVKM. The CDR3 covers 13 residues. CDR3 nucleotides: TGTGCCAGCAGTCCAGGGGGTCGGGAGACCCAGTACTTC. As protein: CASSPGGRETQYF.

Here the CDR3 reads CASSYAPAGGQETQYF. The CDR3 DNA reads TGTGCCAGCAGTTATGCACCGGCAGGGGGCCAAGAGACCCAGTACTTC. This chain links TRBV6-5 with TRBJ2-5; 7 nucleotides line up with TRBD1. The CDR3 is 16 residues long. Trimming removed 3 bases from V and 1 base from J; junction bases left unmatched: 8. Germline V gene sequence: CDR1 MNHEY, CDR2 SVGAGI.

This clone is a singleton in its sample. The chain recombines TRBV19 with TRBJ1-3, with 7 bases aligning to TRBD1. Germline V gene data show CDR1 as LNHDA and CDR2 as SQIVND (reference sequence). V lost 4 bases, J lost 2 bases, and 8 bases stayed unmatched. The CDR3 has 16 amino acids. This chain's CDR3 is CASSKRGPGAGNTIYF. CDR3 nucleotide sequence: TGTGCCAGTAGTAAAAGGGGGCCCGGGGCTGGAAACACCATATATTTT. The complete variable domain, with remaining parts taken from reference TRBV19 and TRBJ1-3, reads DGGITQSPKYLFRKEGQNVTLSCEQNLNHDAMYWYRQDPGQGLRLIYYSQIVNDFQKGDIAEGYSVSREKKESFPLTVTSAQKNPTAFYLCASSKRGPGAGNTIYFGEGSWLTVV.

This clone is a singleton in its sample. This chain links TRBV10-3 with TRBJ2-5; D perhaps matches TRBD2 (5 bases). This CDR3 is built from 12 residues. The V end was cut by 8 bases, the J end by 6 bases, with 13 bases between. From germline, CDR1 is ENHRY and CDR2 SYGVKD. CDR3 DNA: TGTGCCATCTCAGAGGGTGAGAAGACCCAGTACTTC. Translation gives CAISEGEKTQYF.

The chain recombines TRBV13 with TRBJ2-7; TRBD1 aligns across 10 bases. Germline values: CDR1 PRHDT, CDR2 FYEKMQ (reference sequence). The CDR3 sequence is 15 residues long. Unmatched junction bases numbered 9, after V lost 3 bases and J lost 7 bases. The CDR3: CASSFGQGGLLEQYF. In nucleotides, the CDR3 is TGTGCCAGCAGCTTCGGACAGGGGGGTCTCTTAGAGCAGTACTTC.

J is TRBJ2-7 and V is TRBV2; 7 bases align to TRBD1. The CDR3 spans 13 residues. Trimming removed 8 bases from V and 1 base from J; junction bases left unmatched: 5. The germline V gene encodes CDR1 SNHLY and CDR2 FYNNEI. In nucleotides, the CDR3 is TGTGCCAGCGCCGGGACAGAGTCCTACGAGCAGTACTTC. Its protein is CASAGTESYEQYF.

The V call is TRBV28, the J call TRBJ1-1; the D is unclear. The CDR3 consists of 16 residues. Germline V lookup: CDR1 MDHEN, CDR2 SYDVKM. Trimming left V 2 bases short and J 6 bases short, with 19 bases between. CDR3 amino acids: CASSLITQIRPSEAFF. Here the CDR3 DNA reads TGTGCCAGCAGTTTAATTACCCAAATTCGGCCCTCTGAAGCTTTCTTT.

A word on this clone: Other DNA sequences in the same sample also yield this CDR3. The rearrangement joins TRBV18 to TRBJ2-7; the D is unclear. The V end was cut by 3 bases, the J end by 2 bases, with 11 bases between. From germline, CDR1 is KGHSH and CDR2 LQKENI. CDR3 length: 14 residues. The CDR3 region is CASSPPAGTYEQYF. CDR3 coding DNA: TGTGCCAGCTCACCTCCCGCAGGAACCTACGAGCAGTACTTC.

J is TRBJ2-7 and V is TRBV15; 9 positions agree with TRBD2. V was pared by 4 bases and J by 5 bases, with 9 bases of the junction left unmatched. Germline assignment: CDR1 LNHNV and CDR2 YYDKDF (reference sequence). The CDR3 runs to 15 residues. This CDR3 reads CATSKGGLALDEQYF. CDR3 nucleotides: TGTGCCACCAGCAAAGGGGGACTAGCTTTAGACGAGCAGTACTTC. Variable domain in full (rest from reference TRBV15 and TRBJ2-7): DAMVIQNPRYQVTQFGKPVTLSCSQTLNHNVMYWYQQKSSQAPKLLFHYYDKDFNNEADTPDNFQSRRPNTSFCFLDIRSPGLGDTAMYLCATSKGGLALDEQYFGPGTRLTVT.

The chain carries TRBV19 and TRBJ1-5; maybe TRBD1 (5 bases). The CDR3 is 13 amino acids. Germline CDR1 LNHDA, CDR2 SQIVND (reference sequence). The V gene lost 5 bases and the J gene lost 5 bases, with 10 bases spanning the gap. CDR3 DNA sequence: TGTGCCAGTAGTGCGGGGCCGGATCAGCCCCAGCATTTT. It translates to CASSAGPDQPQHF.

The rearrangement links TRBV6-6 to TRBJ2-7, with 8 bases fitting TRBD1. Per the germline V gene, CDR1 is MNHNY and CDR2 is SVGAGI (reference sequence). V was clipped by 0 bases and J by 7 bases; unmatched bases: 5. This CDR3 region has 14 residues. The CDR3 nucleotides are TGTGCCAGCAGTTACTCGCAGGGGGCGAGGGAGCAGTACTTC. This sequence encodes CASSYSQGAREQYF.

The chain couples TRBV5-1 to TRBJ2-2; 11 nucleotides align to TRBD2. The junction had 2 bases not matched to a gene; V was cut back by 1 base and J by 3 bases. CDR3 size: 16 residues. Germline V gene data show CDR1 as SGHRS and CDR2 as YFSETQ. The CDR3 region has the DNA TGCGCCAGCAGCTTGACACTAGCGGGAGACACCGGGGAGCTGTTTTTT. Translation gives CASSLTLAGDTGELFF.

This rearrangement joins TRBV27 to TRBJ1-1; TRBD1 is a possible D gene (6 bases). The germline V and J ends were trimmed by 4 bases and 6 bases, with 18 bases remaining between them. CDR3 length: 15 amino acids. The germline gives CDR1 MNHEY, CDR2 SMNVEV (reference sequence). The CDR3: CASSSQDSPASEAFF. The DNA of the CDR3 is TGTGCCAGCAGTTCTCAGGACAGCCCCGCGTCTGAAGCTTTCTTT.

The chain has TRBV2 and TRBJ1-1; D not certain. Germline V gives CDR1 SNHLY, CDR2 FYNNEI. CDR3 length: 15 residues. V lost 4 bases to trimming and J lost 1 base, with 13 bases between them. CDR3 protein: CASSVVPVPNTEAFF. In DNA, the CDR3 is TGTGCCAGCAGTGTGGTGCCGGTACCGAACACTGAAGCTTTCTTT.

The CDR3 is CASSLSDRQHANTGELFF. The CDR3 DNA sequence: TGTGCCAGCAGCTTAAGTGACAGACAACACGCGAACACCGGGGAGCTGTTTTTT. The chain employs TRBV13 and TRBJ2-2; perhaps TRBD1 as D (5 bases). The CDR3 spans 18 residues. V was shortened by 2 bases and J by 0 bases, with 16 bases between the two germline ends. The germline V gene encodes CDR1 PRHDT and CDR2 FYEKMQ (reference sequence).

The chain has TRBV28 and TRBJ2-7, with D perhaps TRBD2 (5 bases). V was pared by 5 bases and J by 2 bases, with 19 bases between. There are 16 residues in the CDR3. Germline CDR1 and CDR2: MDHEN and SYDVKM. CDR3 nucleotide sequence: TGTGCCAGCAGTGGCCCGGGAAGTCCCACCACCTACGAGCAGTACTTC. This gives the protein CASSGPGSPTTYEQYF.

The chain recombines TRBV9 with TRBJ1-3; D gene uncertain. The CDR3 is made up of 15 amino acids. CDR1 and CDR2 from the germline V gene are SGDLS and YYNGEE. V lost 2 bases and J 0 bases, leaving 9 bases between the germline ends. The CDR3 here is CASSVGQSSGNTIYF. The CDR3, as DNA: TGTGCCAGCAGCGTCGGGCAGTCCTCTGGAAACACCATATATTTT.